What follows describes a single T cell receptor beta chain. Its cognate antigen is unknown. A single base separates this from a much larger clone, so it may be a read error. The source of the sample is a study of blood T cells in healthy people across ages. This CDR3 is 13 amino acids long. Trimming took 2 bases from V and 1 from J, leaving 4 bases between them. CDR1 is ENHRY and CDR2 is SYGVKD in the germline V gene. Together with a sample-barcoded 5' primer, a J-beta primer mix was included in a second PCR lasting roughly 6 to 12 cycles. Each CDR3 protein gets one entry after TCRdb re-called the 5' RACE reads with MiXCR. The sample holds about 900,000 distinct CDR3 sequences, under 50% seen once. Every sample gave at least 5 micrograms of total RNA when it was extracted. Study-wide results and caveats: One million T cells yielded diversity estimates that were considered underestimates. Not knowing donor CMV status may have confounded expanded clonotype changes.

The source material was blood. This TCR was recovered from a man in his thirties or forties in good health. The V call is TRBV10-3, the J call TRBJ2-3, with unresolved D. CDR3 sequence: CAISEGGTDTQYF. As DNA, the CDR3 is TGTGCCATCAGTGAGGGGGGCACAGATACGCAGTATTTT.